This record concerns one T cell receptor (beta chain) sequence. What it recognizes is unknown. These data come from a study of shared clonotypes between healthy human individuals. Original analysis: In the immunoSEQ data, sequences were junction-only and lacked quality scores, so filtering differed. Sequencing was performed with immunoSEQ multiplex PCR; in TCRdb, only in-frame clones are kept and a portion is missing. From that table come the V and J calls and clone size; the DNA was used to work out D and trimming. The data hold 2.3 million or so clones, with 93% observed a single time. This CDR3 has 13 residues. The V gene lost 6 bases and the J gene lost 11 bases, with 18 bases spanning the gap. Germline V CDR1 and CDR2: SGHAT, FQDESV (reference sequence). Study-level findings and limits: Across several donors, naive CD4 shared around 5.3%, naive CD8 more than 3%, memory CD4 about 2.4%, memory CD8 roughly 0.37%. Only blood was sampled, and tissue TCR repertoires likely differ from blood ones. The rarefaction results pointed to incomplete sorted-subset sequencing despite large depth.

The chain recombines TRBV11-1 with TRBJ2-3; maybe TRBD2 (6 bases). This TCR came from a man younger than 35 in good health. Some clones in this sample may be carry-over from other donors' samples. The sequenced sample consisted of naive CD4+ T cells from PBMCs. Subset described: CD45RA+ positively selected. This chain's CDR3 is CASRYSGAPRQYF. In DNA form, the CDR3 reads TGTGCCAGCAGATATAGCGGAGCCCCCCGGCAGTATTTT.